The present TCR beta chain was sequenced within a study of response to subunit inactivated influenza vaccine. Study-level results: The authors suggested that few new T cells are recruited per seasonal influenza vaccination.

TCRdb re-called the RT-PCR reads with MiXCR, one entry per CDR3 protein. The sample contains 150,000 or so distinct CDR3 sequences, roughly a tenth of which appear only once. A note on this clonotype: Antigen specificity is unknown.

CDR3 size: 14 residues. Germline CDR1 is MDHEN and CDR2 is SYDVKM. Trimming took off 6 bases at V and 2 bases at J, with 11 bases between the two ends. The genes are TRBV28 and TRBJ2-1; D may be TRBD2 (5 bases). Sample: CD8+ T cells sorted from PBMCs, taken around 2 years after vaccination. This TCR came from a man in his fifties or sixties who received an inactivated influenza vaccine. The DNA of the CDR3 is TGTGCCAGCAGCCGAGGGTCGGCCTACAATGAGCAGTTCTTC. Protein: CASSRGSAYNEQFF.